The rows below give T cell receptor beta chains drawn from one sample of a study of T-cell reconstitution after alpha-beta-depleted transplantation in children. In TCRdb, the PCR reads were re-called with MiXCR into one record per CDR3 protein. The sample shows some 200,000 distinct CDR3 sequences, about 9.2% of them seen only once. Material: PBMCs from the stem cell graft donor, obtained from the stem cell graft. The receptor set was obtained from a human donor who donated a stem cell graft to a child with acute lymphoblastic leukemia. Both conserved end residues are part of each CDR3. D genes are given only for firm matches. A row's size may be missing; if present it is once, few, many or a size class.

- | TRBJ1-1 | few | TRBV5-1 | CASSFAGATVNTEAFF | TGCGCCAGCAGCTTCGCGGGAGCGACAGTGAACACTGAAGCTTTCTTT
TRBD1 | TRBJ2-7 | few | TRBV15 | CATSSGTGYSYEQYF | TGTGCCACCAGCAGTGGGACAGGGTATTCCTACGAGCAGTACTTC
- | TRBJ2-5 | many | TRBV5-1 | CASSLASQQETQYF | TGCGCCAGCAGCTTGGCTAGCCAACAAGAGACCCAGTACTTC
TRBD2 | TRBJ2-1 | many | TRBV6-4 | CASSDGAGGYNEQFF | TGTGCCAGCAGTGACGGCGCGGGGGGTTACAATGAGCAGTTCTTC
- | TRBJ2-1 | - | TRBV7-9 | CASSRHNEQFF | TGTGCCAGCAGCAGGCACAATGAGCAGTTCTTC
- | TRBJ1-2 | - | TRBV4-3 | CASSQDWKAGPYYGYTF | TGCGCCAGCAGCCAAGATTGGAAGGCAGGGCCCTACTATGGCTACACCTTC
- | TRBJ1-5 | few | TRBV12-3/TRBV12-4 | CASSLRGLDNQPQHF | TGTGCCAGCAGTTTACGGGGGCTTGACAATCAGCCCCAGCATTTT
TRBD2 | TRBJ2-1 | many | TRBV12-3/TRBV12-4 | CASILAGAVHEQFF | TGTGCCAGCATCCTAGCGGGGGCAGTACATGAGCAGTTCTTC
- | TRBJ1-5 | many | TRBV20-1 | CSASERDNQPQHF | TGCAGTGCTAGTGAGAGGGACAATCAGCCCCAGCATTTT
- | TRBJ2-1 | many | TRBV5-6 | CASAAETETYNEQFF | TGTGCCAGCGCTGCTGAGACAGAGACCTACAATGAGCAGTTCTTC
- | TRBJ1-3 | many | TRBV12-3/TRBV12-4 | CASSPWSRGAQISGNTIYF | TGTGCCAGCAGCCCCTGGTCCAGGGGCGCACAGATCTCTGGAAACACCATATATTTT
- | TRBJ2-7 | many | TRBV29-1 | CSARGGPEQYF | TGCAGCGCGCGTGGGGGTCCCGAGCAGTACTTC
- | TRBJ2-1 | many | TRBV5-1 | CASSPIPGVPYNEQFF | TGCGCCAGCAGCCCTATCCCGGGGGTTCCCTACAATGAGCAGTTCTTC
- | TRBJ2-1 | - | TRBV2 | CACSPFTDTRYNSYNEQFF | TGTGCCTGCAGTCCCTTCACGGACACCCGATATAACTCCTACAATGAGCAGTTCTTC
- | TRBJ1-4 | many | TRBV13 | CASSLGTGHIELFF | TGTGCCAGCAGCTTAGGGACAGGCCACATTGAACTGTTTTTT
TRBD2 | TRBJ2-1 | many | TRBV7-2 | CASSPPGLVYNEQFF | TGTGCCAGCAGCCCTCCGGGACTAGTCTACAATGAGCAGTTCTTC
TRBD2 | TRBJ2-3 | few | TRBV27 | CASSLRLAGGLDTQYF | TGTGCCAGCAGCCTCCGACTAGCGGGGGGCCTAGATACGCAGTATTTT
- | TRBJ1-1 | few | TRBV5-5 | CASSSHQPSGTEAFF | TGTGCCAGCAGCTCACATCAACCCAGCGGGACTGAAGCTTTCTTT
- | TRBJ1-3 | many | TRBV20-1 | CSARVVGLDTIYF | TGCAGTGCTAGAGTGGTGGGGTTAGACACCATATATTTT
- | TRBJ2-5 | few | TRBV12-3/TRBV12-4 | CASSFRGRGETQYF | TGTGCCAGCAGTTTTAGGGGAAGAGGAGAGACCCAGTACTTC
- | TRBJ2-3 | - | TRBV10-3 | CAIRGADTQYF | TGTGCCATCAGAGGAGCAGATACGCAGTATTTT
- | TRBJ2-5 | many | TRBV7-9 | CASSSPWVVEETQYF | TGTGCCAGCAGCTCCCCCTGGGTAGTTGAAGAGACCCAGTACTTC
- | TRBJ2-1 | many | TRBV7-6 | CASSRGRGYNNEQFF | TGTGCCAGCAGCCGAGGTAGGGGGTACAACAATGAGCAGTTCTTC
TRBD2 | TRBJ2-1 | many | TRBV12-3/TRBV12-4 | CASSLAGLAGGGEQFF | TGTGCCAGCAGTTTAGCGGGGCTAGCGGGGGGGGGTGAGCAGTTCTTC
- | TRBJ2-1 | - | TRBV25-1 | CASSGRNRTGSYEQFF | TGTGCCAGCAGTGGTCGAAACCGGACCGGAAGTTATGAGCAGTTCTTC
- | TRBJ1-2 | - | TRBV6-4 | CASSLDRGIGGYTF | TGTGCCAGCAGTCTCGATCGCGGTATAGGGGGCTACACCTTC
- | TRBJ1-2 | few | TRBV29-1 | CSVVNYGYTF | TGCAGCGTGGTGAACTATGGCTACACCTTC
- | TRBJ2-1 | many | TRBV5-1 | CASSIPTGPGYNEQFF | TGCGCCAGCAGCATCCCGACAGGCCCGGGCTACAATGAGCAGTTCTTC
- | TRBJ2-3 | - | TRBV20-1 | CFWGLQLSTDTQYF | TGCTTTTGGGGCCTGCAATTAAGCACAGATACGCAGTATTTT
TRBD1 | TRBJ1-3 | few | TRBV7-9 | CASSLDRDGNTIYF | TGTGCCAGCAGCTTGGACAGGGACGGAAACACCATATATTTT
- | TRBJ1-2 | - | TRBV12-3/TRBV12-4 | CASRTGASLSHGYTF | TGTGCCAGCAGAACGGGGGCCTCCTTGAGCCATGGCTACACCTTC